Each of the 17 T cell receptor beta chains below was sequenced from the same sample in a study of response to subunit inactivated influenza vaccine. TCRdb re-derived calls from the RT-PCR reads in MiXCR, one entry per CDR3 protein. The repertoire consists of approximately 500,000 distinct CDR3 sequences, with about 14% occurring once and the leading ten covering 11%. The sequences come from PBMCs from blood, collected roughly 12 days after vaccination. The receptors derive from a man in his forties or fifties who received an inactivated influenza vaccine.

This chain uses TRBV24-1 with TRBJ2-3; 7 bases fit TRBD1. In germline, CDR1 is KGHDR, CDR2 SFDVKD. The V gene end was trimmed by 4 bases and the J gene end by 0 bases; junction bases not matched to a gene: 9. This CDR3 is 17 amino acids long. CDR3 protein: CATSEPGTETSTDTQYF. Here the CDR3 DNA reads TGTGCCACCAGTGAACCCGGGACAGAAACTAGCACAGATACGCAGTATTTT.

This clonotype was recorded once. The DNA of the CDR3 is TGCGCCAGCAGCGGACAGGGGGCGAGCTATGGCTACACCTTC. This gives the protein CASSGQGASYGYTF. This sequence joins TRBV4-3 and TRBJ1-2, with 11 bases aligning to TRBD1. The length of the CDR3 is 14 residues. Germline V gene lookup returns CDR1 LGHNA and CDR2 YSLEER. The V and J ends lost 5 bases and 4 bases, in that order; junction bases with no gene match: 3.

As concerns this clonotype: A clone one base away is much larger, so this may be a read error. The chain employs TRBV25-1 and TRBJ2-1, with TRBD1 identical over 9 bases. Germline CDR1 and CDR2: MGHDK and SYGVNS. This CDR3 comprises 15 residues. Trimming took 6 bases from V and 4 from J; bases not matched to a gene: 7. The CDR3 here is CASRKGTGLYNEQFF. The CDR3 DNA follows: TGTGCCAGCAGAAAAGGGACAGGGCTTTACAATGAGCAGTTCTTC.

The genes are TRBV4-1 and TRBJ2-7, with D tentatively TRBD1 (5 bases). The CDR3 runs to 14 residues. In germline, CDR1 is MGHRA, CDR2 YSYEKL. V was shortened by 1 base and J by 4 bases, with 11 bases between the two germline ends. The CDR3 sequence is CASSQGVSGYEQYF. Here the CDR3 DNA reads TGCGCCAGCAGCCAAGGAGTATCAGGGTACGAGCAGTACTTC.

This clonotype was seen a few times. In nucleotides, the CDR3 is TGTGCCAGCAGCTTGGCGATGTCGGTAGGGGTCCCCTACAATGAGCAGTTCTTC. Translation: CASSLAMSVGVPYNEQFF. The rearrangement joins TRBV5-5 to TRBJ2-1, with a possible D match to TRBD1 (5 bases). The CDR3 loop spans 18 amino acids. V lost 0 bases, J lost 2 bases, and 18 bases lay in between. Germline V gene lookup returns CDR1 SGHKS and CDR2 YYEKEE (reference sequence).

The rearrangement links TRBV5-1 to TRBJ2-2; D possibly matches TRBD1 or TRBD2 (5 bases each). The germline V gene has CDR1 SGHRS and CDR2 YFSETQ. Trimming cost V 6 bases and J 2 bases, with 11 bases left between them. The CDR3 has 14 amino acids. This CDR3 is CASKRGSNTGELFF. In DNA form, the CDR3 reads TGCGCCAGCAAGAGGGGTTCTAACACCGGGGAGCTGTTTTTT. Supplemented by reference TRBV5-1 and TRBJ2-2, the full variable domain reads KAGVTQTPRYLIKTRGQQVTLSCSPISGHRSVSWYQQTPGQGLQFLFEYFSETQRNKGNFPGRFSGRQFSNSRSEMNVSTLELGDSALYLCASKRGSNTGELFFGEGSRLTVL.

Only a few counts were recorded for this clonotype. The rearrangement links TRBV28 to TRBJ2-2; TRBD1 aligns across 7 bases. Germline CDR1 reads MDHEN; CDR2 reads SYDVKM. V lost 6 bases, J lost 4 bases, and 8 bases stayed unmatched. The CDR3 loop spans 15 amino acids. CDR3 protein: CASRIGQVSTGELFF. The DNA of the CDR3 is TGTGCCAGCAGGATCGGACAGGTTAGCACCGGGGAGCTGTTTTTT.

This chain links TRBV9 with TRBJ2-6; 7 bases agree with TRBD2. This CDR3 contains 19 residues. The junction had 14 bases not matched to a gene; V was cut back by 5 bases and J by 0 bases. CDR1 SGDLS and CDR2 YYNGEE come from the germline V gene. CDR3 residues: CASSGGGFDNFSGANVLTF. As DNA, the CDR3 is TGTGCCAGCAGTGGGGGGGGATTCGACAATTTCTCTGGGGCCAACGTCCTGACTTTC.

This clonotype was seen ten or more times. The chain recombines TRBV7-8 with TRBJ2-4, with no clear D. Between the trimmed V and J ends, which lost 1 base and 0 bases, there was a span of 10 bases. The CDR3 covers 16 residues. Germline values: CDR1 SGHVS, CDR2 FQNEAQ. The CDR3 loop reads CASSLGGVLAKNIQYF. The CDR3 region has the DNA TGTGCCAGCAGCTTAGGTGGCGTGCTAGCCAAAAACATTCAGTACTTC.

The CDR3 region is CASSYSISGEWYF. The DNA for the CDR3 is TGTGCCAGCAGTTACTCGATATCGGGGGAGTGGTACTTC. The chain combines TRBV6-5 with TRBJ2-7; possible D gene TRBD2, 6 bases. CDR1 and CDR2 (germline): MNHEY, SVGAGI. CDR3 length: 13 amino acids. The germline V and J ends were trimmed by 0 bases and 12 bases, with 15 bases remaining between them.

This clonotype was seen only a few times. The chain employs TRBV9 and TRBJ2-1, with unresolved D. Germline assignment: CDR1 SGDLS and CDR2 YYNGEE. The CDR3 sequence is 11 residues long. The V gene lost 3 bases and the J gene lost 5 bases, with 3 bases spanning the gap. The CDR3: CASSADNEQFF. As DNA, the CDR3 is TGTGCCAGCAGCGCGGACAATGAGCAGTTCTTC. Supplemented by reference TRBV9 and TRBJ2-1, the full variable domain reads DSGVTQTPKHLITATGQRVTLRCSPRSGDLSVYWYQQSLDQGLQFLIQYYNGEERAKGNILERFSAQQFPDLHSELNLSSLELGDSALYFCASSADNEQFFGPGTRLTVL.

This clonotype was picked up a small number of times. J is TRBJ2-2 and V is TRBV7-2; D is unresolved. From germline, CDR1 is SGHTA and CDR2 FQGNSA. V was clipped by 5 bases and J by 7 bases, with 17 bases between them. CDR3 length: 15 amino acids. CDR3 protein: CASSGQSGVSGELFF. CDR3 sequence (DNA): TGTGCCAGCAGCGGCCAGAGTGGGGTGAGCGGGGAGCTGTTTTTT. Full variable domain (missing parts from reference TRBV7-2 and TRBJ2-2): GAGVSQSPSNKVTEKGKDVELRCDPISGHTALYWYRQSLGQGLEFLIYFQGNSAPDKSGLPSDRFSAERTGGSVSTLTIQRTQQEDSAVYLCASSGQSGVSGELFFGEGSRLTVL.

This clonotype has more than one count but fewer than ten. The chain combines TRBV20-1 with TRBJ1-1; a weak D match, TRBD1 (6 bases). The CDR3 totals 13 residues. In germline, CDR1 is DFQATT, CDR2 SNEGSKA (reference sequence). Trimming took off 2 bases at V and 1 base at J, with 8 bases between the two ends. The CDR3 DNA is TGCAGTGCTAGACGGGGACAGAACACTGAAGCTTTCTTT. Encoded protein: CSARRGQNTEAFF.

The genes are TRBV7-2 and TRBJ2-7; D is perhaps TRBD1 (6 bases). Trimming shortened V by 6 bases and J by 4 bases, and 10 bases separated the two germline ends. The germline V gene encodes CDR1 SGHTA and CDR2 FQGNSA. The CDR3 is made up of 12 amino acids. CDR3 DNA: TGTGCCAGCAGGTATACAGGGTACGAGCAGTACTTC. The encoded protein is CASRYTGYEQYF.

The chain carries TRBV10-3 and TRBJ2-2; D uncertain. V lost 10 bases to trimming and J lost 0 bases, with 15 bases between them. Germline V CDR1 and CDR2: ENHRY, SYGVKD. This CDR3 has 15 residues. CDR3 sequence: CATLNSLANTGELFF. The CDR3 nucleotides are TGTGCCACTCTGAACAGCCTCGCGAACACCGGGGAGCTGTTTTTT.

The chain carries TRBV12-3 or TRBV12-4 and TRBJ2-3, with 7 nucleotides matching TRBD1. Trimming at V came to 6 bases and at J to 11 bases, leaving 11 bases not matched to a gene. The CDR3 has 13 amino acids. CDR3 DNA: TGTGCCAGCAGAACCGACAGGGCTGGAGGGCAGTATTTT. Residues: CASRTDRAGGQYF.

The chain combines TRBV5-1 with TRBJ2-7, with no clear D. The V end lost 4 bases, the J end lost 3 bases, and 14 bases lay between the germline ends. Germline V gene lookup returns CDR1 SGHRS and CDR2 YFSETQ. There are 14 residues in the CDR3. Written as DNA, the CDR3 is TGCGCCAGCAGCCCAGGAGATCTCCTCTACGAGCAGTACTTC. This codes for CASSPGDLLYEQYF.